These 6 T cell receptor beta chains were all obtained from the same sample, sequenced in a study of blood T cells in healthy people across ages. A sample-barcoded 5' primer and a J-beta primer mix were used in a second PCR of roughly 7 to 11 cycles. TCRdb redid the calling of the 5' RACE reads with MiXCR, one entry per CDR3 protein. Of over 500,000 distinct CDR3 sequences listed, under 65% were seen once; the top ten hold less than 15%. Sequenced input: blood. The source is a woman of 80 years or more in good health.

This chain uses TRBV28 with TRBJ2-7; tentatively, D is TRBD1 (5 bases). The V and J ends lost 6 bases and 5 bases respectively, with 11 bases between them. The CDR3 spans 12 residues. CDR1 and CDR2 (germline): MDHEN, SYDVKM. The CDR3 region has the DNA TGTGCCAGCAGCCAGGGTAGGGACGAGCAGTACTTC. The encoded protein is CASSQGRDEQYF. The full variable domain, completed using reference TRBV28 and TRBJ2-7, is DVKVTQSSRYLVKRTGEKVFLECVQDMDHENMFWYRQDPGLGLRLIYFSYDVKMKEKGDIPEGYSVSREKKERFSLILESASTNQTSMYLCASSQGRDEQYFGPGTRLTVT.

A note on this clonotype: It may be a read error: a sequence one base away is much more abundant. The chain links TRBV9 to TRBJ2-7; no firm D call. Germline CDR1 SGDLS, CDR2 YYNGEE. The CDR3 is made up of 13 amino acids. CDR3 in amino acids: CASSVGYSYGQYF. The CDR3 nucleotides read TGTGCCAGCAGCGTGGGATACTCCTACGGGCAGTACTTC.

This clonotype was seen many times. V usage is TRBV5-1 and J usage is TRBJ2-4; 7 nucleotides line up with TRBD1. CDR1 SGHRS and CDR2 YFSETQ come from the germline V gene. CDR3 length: 14 amino acids. V lost 6 bases to trimming and J lost 8 bases; unmatched junction nucleotides: 11. The CDR3 nucleotides read TGCGCCAGCACAAAGGGCCCCCAGGGGGACATTCAGTACTTC. Translating gives CASTKGPQGDIQYF.

This clonotype was detected many times. This chain connects TRBV20-1 to TRBJ1-4; D is undetermined. The germline gives CDR1 DFQATT, CDR2 SNEGSKA (reference sequence). There are 12 residues in the CDR3. Deletions cut 6 bases from V and 4 bases from J, with 9 bases between. CDR3 coding DNA: TGCAGTGCCCCGGGGAGTAATGAAAAACTGTTTTTT. Protein sequence: CSAPGSNEKLFF.

The chain carries TRBV28 and TRBJ1-1; maybe TRBD1 (5 bases). Trimming took 5 bases from V and 5 from J, leaving 21 bases between them. The length of the CDR3 is 16 residues. Germline CDR1 is MDHEN and CDR2 is SYDVKM. In DNA form, the CDR3 reads TGTGCCAGCAGTCTGCAGGGTTTGACATGGCGGACTGAAGCTTTCTTT. Its translation is CASSLQGLTWRTEAFF.

This chain links TRBV3-1 with TRBJ1-2; the D is unclear. CDR3 length: 12 amino acids. The germline V and J ends were trimmed by 3 bases and 8 bases, with 10 bases remaining between them. Germline lookup yields CDR1 LGHDT and CDR2 YNNKEL (reference sequence). The CDR3 sequence: CASSQQRLGYTF. The CDR3 region has the DNA TGTGCCAGCAGCCAGCAGCGCTTAGGCTACACCTTC.